These 21 T cell receptor beta chains came from one sample sequenced in a study of cytomegalovirus exposure and HLA in healthy donors. Researchers ran the PCR with 60 Vbeta and 13 Jbeta primers. The table came from immunoSEQ multiplex PCR; TCRdb's copy has only in-frame clones and leaves some out. The sample holds over 75,000 clones, around 79% seen once. The sequenced sample consisted of PBMCs. These TCRs come from a female donor in good health and CMV-seronegative.

CDR3 in amino acids: CASSSRAFF. DNA for the CDR3: TGTGCCAGCAGCTCGCGAGCTTTCTTT. V usage is TRBV7-9 and J usage is TRBJ1-1; D ambiguous. Per the germline V gene, CDR1 is SEHNR and CDR2 is FQNEAQ (reference sequence). This CDR3 comprises 9 residues. Deletions cut 4 bases from V and 10 bases from J, with 4 bases between.

The V call is TRBV6-1, the J call TRBJ2-1; 10 positions match TRBD2. Germline V gene data show CDR1 as MNHNS and CDR2 as SASEGT. With 2 bases clipped from V and 3 bases from J, the junction kept 7 bases outside the gene matches. The CDR3 consists of 17 residues. CDR3 sequence: CASSETAGGPSYNEQFF. CDR3 bases: TGTGCCAGCAGTGAAACAGCGGGAGGGCCGAGCTACAATGAGCAGTTCTTC.

This clone was picked up one time. CDR3 DNA sequence: TGTGCCAGCAGTTATAATGGCCAGTCCACTGAAGCTTTCTTT. This codes for CASSYNGQSTEAFF. The chain carries TRBV6-5 and TRBJ1-1; D unresolved. V lost 3 bases to trimming and J lost 4 bases, with 12 bases between them. Germline V gene sequence: CDR1 MNHEY, CDR2 SVGAGI. The CDR3 is made up of 14 amino acids.

The chain carries TRBV6-4 and TRBJ1-1; D is perhaps TRBD1 (5 bases). Germline CDR1 MRHNA, CDR2 SNTAGT. The CDR3 sequence is 13 residues long. Trimming removed 2 bases at V and 9 bases at J, with 13 bases between. Here the CDR3 DNA reads TGTGCCAGCAGTGACGGGGTGGGGCGCCAAGCTTTCTTT. Translated, it gives CASSDGVGRQAFF.

The rearrangement links TRBV6-5 to TRBJ1-2; no reliable D call. The CDR3 has 13 amino acids. Per the germline V gene, CDR1 is MNHEY and CDR2 is SVGAGI. Trimming took 7 bases from V and 5 from J, leaving 14 bases between them. Here the CDR3 DNA reads TGTGCCAGCACCACCCGGTACAGTTATGGCTACACCTTC. It yields the protein CASTTRYSYGYTF.

V and J are TRBV5-5 and TRBJ1-2, with D perhaps matching TRBD1 (5 bases). The CDR3 has 12 residues. Trimming removed 0 bases from V and 6 bases from J, with 6 bases in between. CDR1 is SGHKS, CDR2 YYEKEE, per germline (reference sequence). CDR3 in DNA: TGTGCCAGCAGCTTGGTACAGGATGGCTACACCTTC. It codes for CASSLVQDGYTF.

V usage is TRBV19 and J usage is TRBJ2-5; 9 bases are a match to TRBD2. V dropped 2 bases and J dropped 2; count of bases not matched to a gene: 6. Looked up from germline, CDR1 is LNHDA and CDR2 is SQIVND (reference sequence). The CDR3 is 16 amino acids. The DNA for the CDR3 is TGTGCCAGTAGTATAAGGCTAGCGGGGCAACAAGAGACCCAGTACTTC. Translation gives CASSIRLAGQQETQYF.

This rearrangement joins TRBV5-1 to TRBJ2-3; 7 nucleotides line up with TRBD1. Germline V gene sequence: CDR1 SGHRS, CDR2 YFSETQ. There are 14 residues in the CDR3. V trimming: 6 bases; J trimming: 2 bases; junction bases outside the gene matches: 6. As DNA, the CDR3 is TGCGCCAGCACCTGGGACAGCCTCACAGATACGCAGTATTTT. It is translated as CASTWDSLTDTQYF.

This clone is a singleton in its sample. The chain carries TRBV5-1 and TRBJ2-3; D might be TRBD1 (5 bases). The germline V and J ends were trimmed by 3 bases and 4 bases, with 12 bases remaining between them. The V gene's germline CDR1 is SGHRS and CDR2 YFSETQ. The CDR3 has 14 amino acids. CDR3 coding DNA: TGCGCCAGCAGCTACCGACAGAATGCAGATACGCAGTATTTT. Translated: CASSYRQNADTQYF.

The V call is TRBV6-5, the J call TRBJ2-5, with TRBD1 identical over 7 bases. Matching the DNA end better, TRBJ2-7 makes the J call doubtful. Germline CDR1 MNHEY, CDR2 SVGAGI. This CDR3 has 13 residues. The CDR3 protein is CASSMTGTYEQYF. CDR3 sequence (DNA): TGTGCCAGCAGTATGACAGGGACCTACGAGCAGTACTTC.

The rearrangement links TRBV27 to TRBJ2-7; D uncertain. The CDR3 totals 12 residues. Trimming took off 2 bases at V and 6 bases at J, with 8 bases between the two ends. Germline CDR1 and CDR2: MNHEY and SMNVEV (reference sequence). The CDR3 reads CASSLNNGEQYF. CDR3 DNA: TGTGCCAGCAGTTTAAACAATGGCGAGCAGTACTTC.

Comment on this clone: The junction shows a germline mismatch at one end, possibly a read error. The rearrangement links TRBV30 to TRBJ2-5, with D maybe TRBD1 (6 bases). CDR1 is GTSNPN, CDR2 SVGIG, per germline (reference sequence). The CDR3 is 13 residues long. The CDR3 bases are TGTGCCTGGAGTGTAATGGGACACTCATACCTGGACTTC. This translates into CAWSVMGHSYLDF.

This clone was counted once. V is TRBV7-8 and J is TRBJ2-6, with D perhaps matching TRBD2 (7 bases). V was clipped by 5 bases and J by 0 bases, with 14 bases between them. Per germline, CDR1 SGHVS and CDR2 FQNEAQ. The CDR3 runs 17 residues. The CDR3 spells CASSGGARLSGANVLTF. The CDR3 nucleotides read TGTGCCAGCAGCGGGGGGGCCCGACTCTCTGGGGCCAACGTCCTGACTTTC.

A single count supports this clone. This chain links TRBV5-6 with TRBJ2-5, with TRBD1 identical over 9 bases. Germline loops: CDR1 SGHDT, CDR2 YYEEEE. The CDR3 has 16 amino acids. After removal of 5 bases from V and 4 bases from J, the junction contained 12 bases not matched to a gene. The CDR3 sequence: CASRKFRTGVGETQYF. The CDR3 bases are TGTGCCAGCAGAAAATTTAGGACAGGGGTGGGAGAGACCCAGTACTTC. Full variable domain (rest looked up from reference TRBV5-6 and TRBJ2-5): DAGVTQSPTHLIKTRGQQVTLRCSPKSGHDTVSWYQQALGQGPQFIFQYYEEEERQRGNFPDRFSGHQFPNYSSELNVNALLLGDSALYLCASRKFRTGVGETQYFGPGTRLLVL.

This chain connects TRBV7-2 to TRBJ2-4, with 7 bases aligning to TRBD1. V shed 0 bases, J shed 6 bases, and the junction held 2 bases outside the gene matches. CDR3 length equals 14 residues. Per the germline V gene, CDR1 is SGHTA and CDR2 is FQGNSA. The CDR3 loop reads CASSLAGTANIQYF. Here the CDR3 DNA reads TGTGCCAGCAGCTTAGCAGGGACAGCAAACATTCAGTACTTC.

This chain joins TRBV6-1 and TRBJ1-1, with 7 bases aligning to TRBD1. CDR1 is MNHNS, CDR2 SASEGT, per germline. This CDR3 has 13 amino acids. With V trimmed by 2 bases and J by 5 bases, 2 bases remained unmatched. The DNA of the CDR3 is TGTGCCAGCAGTGAACCAGGGGGGACTGAAGCTTTCTTT. Its protein is CASSEPGGTEAFF.

The chain combines TRBV4-2 with TRBJ2-1; 11 nucleotides match TRBD2. This CDR3 is built from 16 residues. Per germline, CDR1 LGHNA and CDR2 YNFKEQ. Trimming took 1 base from V and 4 from J; bases not matched to a gene: 3. The CDR3 nucleotides read TGTGCCAGCAGCCAAGTTAGCGGGGGGGCGTACAATGAGCAGTTCTTC. This codes for CASSQVSGGAYNEQFF.

The chain is built from TRBV7-9 and TRBJ2-5; TRBD2 aligns across 11 bases. V lost 7 bases, J lost 6 bases, and 10 bases stayed unmatched. Per the germline V gene, CDR1 is SEHNR and CDR2 is FQNEAQ (reference sequence). The CDR3 consists of 15 residues. CDR3 amino acids: CASTSPGLAVKTQYF. For the CDR3, the DNA is TGTGCCAGCACCAGCCCGGGACTAGCGGTGAAGACCCAGTACTTC.

This clone was counted only a few times. This chain connects TRBV5-8 to TRBJ1-1; D uncertain. With 7 bases removed from V and 6 bases from J, the gap between germline ends came to 16 bases. CDR3 size: 13 residues. Germline V lookup: CDR1 SGHTS, CDR2 YDEGEE. The DNA of the CDR3 is TGTGCCAGCGAGGTCGGAGGGCGGTCTGAAGCTTTCTTT. This sequence encodes CASEVGGRSEAFF.

This sequence joins TRBV7-8 and TRBJ2-7; a possible D gene is TRBD1 (6 bases). Between the trimmed V and J ends, which lost 2 bases and 3 bases, there was a span of 11 bases. Germline V gene sequence: CDR1 SGHVS, CDR2 FQNEAQ. CDR3 length: 14 amino acids. The CDR3 is CASSLLGASYEQYF. The CDR3, as DNA: TGTGCCAGCAGCTTACTGGGGGCAAGCTACGAGCAGTACTTC.

V usage is TRBV28 and J usage is TRBJ2-4; D remains unclear. V was cut by 7 bases and J by 2 bases, with 15 bases left in between. Germline V lookup: CDR1 MDHEN, CDR2 SYDVKM. There are 15 residues in the CDR3. CDR3 sequence reads: CASNPTMYTKNIQYF. CDR3 DNA sequence: TGTGCCAGCAACCCCACCATGTACACCAAAAACATTCAGTACTTC.